This entry is about one TCR beta chain. The data were obtained in a study of PD-1 blockade in mismatch repair-deficient tumors. Repertoires were generated with immunoSEQ multiplex PCR, while TCRdb's copy carries only in-frame clones and drops some. The table has 11,000 to 15,000 clones, 65% to 90% seen once; the top ten hold under 2%. The CDR3 is 16 amino acids. The V gene lost 5 bases and the J gene lost 2 bases, with 19 bases spanning the gap. CDR1 MNHEY and CDR2 SMNVEV come from the germline V gene (reference sequence). The sample consisted of PBMCs, taken about 15 weeks after starting pembrolizumab. The gene calls are TRBV27 and TRBJ2-7; maybe TRBD2 (5 bases). This TCR was recovered from an adult with mismatch repair-deficient cancer. CDR3 nucleotide sequence: TGTGCCAGCAGTCCCTCGAGAGGGTCCCTAACCTACGAGCAGTACTTC. Protein product: CASSPSRGSLTYEQYF.